The 10 T cell receptor beta chains below come from one sample, sequenced in a study of neurological immune-mediated disorders. TCRdb re-called the 5' RACE reads through MiXCR, storing one row per CDR3 protein. The profile covers 45,000 to 50,000 distinct CDR3 sequences, with around 3.3% appearing a single time and over 13% taken by the ten largest. The sample was PBMCs. The receptors come from a woman aged 45-60 years with multiple sclerosis.

In this sample, this clonotype turned up many times. The V call is TRBV14, the J call TRBJ1-5, with D unresolved. Germline V gives CDR1 SGHDN, CDR2 FVKESK. The CDR3 covers 14 residues. Trimming removed 3 bases from V and 6 bases from J, with 12 bases in between. CDR3 in amino acids: CASSHPIRGQPQHF. The CDR3 bases are TGTGCCAGCAGCCATCCAATCCGGGGTCAGCCCCAGCATTTT.

This clonotype was counted ten times or more. V and J are TRBV20-1 and TRBJ1-1; D is unclear. CDR1 is DFQATT, CDR2 SNEGSKA, per germline (reference sequence). Trimming cost V 0 bases and J 1 base, with 12 bases left between them. The CDR3 has 15 residues. CDR3 sequence reads: CSARDRRVSNTEAFF. The CDR3 region has the DNA TGCAGTGCTAGAGATCGGAGGGTTTCGAACACTGAAGCTTTCTTT.

This clonotype was counted many times. The genes are TRBV20-1 and TRBJ1-1; D perhaps matches TRBD1 (5 bases). V dropped 0 bases and J dropped 3 bases, with 17 bases sitting between them. This CDR3 has 16 residues. Germline V gene lookup returns CDR1 DFQATT and CDR2 SNEGSKA (reference sequence). The DNA of the CDR3 is TGCAGTGCTAGAGATGTAGAGACAGTGGGCGACACTGAAGCTTTCTTT. Translation: CSARDVETVGDTEAFF.

Many counts were recorded for this clonotype. The chain links TRBV29-1 to TRBJ1-1, with unresolved D. This CDR3 is built from 12 residues. With 3 bases removed from V and 6 bases from J, the gap between germline ends came to 11 bases. Germline CDR1 reads SQVTM; CDR2 reads ANQGSEA. Here the CDR3 DNA reads TGCAGCGTTGACGTCCCCAAGGCTGAAGCTTTCTTT. Translated: CSVDVPKAEAFF.

At least ten counts were recorded for this clonotype. The chain carries TRBV10-3 and TRBJ2-5, with 12 bases that match TRBD2. V shed 0 bases and J 2 bases; nucleotides not matched to a gene: 4. CDR3 length: 17 residues. The germline gives CDR1 ENHRY, CDR2 SYGVKD. Here the CDR3 DNA reads TGTGCCATCAGTGAGTCGAGCCTAGCGGGAGGGCAAGAGACCCAGTACTTC. Protein product: CAISESSLAGGQETQYF.

This clonotype was recorded at least ten times. CDR3: CASRDRSQETQYF. The CDR3 DNA reads as TGTGCCAGCAGGGACAGGAGCCAAGAGACCCAGTACTTC. The J gene is TRBJ2-5, the V gene TRBV2; TRBD1 agrees at 7 bases. Germline CDR1 is SNHLY and CDR2 is FYNNEI. CDR3 length: 13 amino acids. V shed 6 bases, J shed 1 base, and the junction held 2 bases outside the gene matches.

This clonotype was counted only a few times. The CDR3 nucleotides read TGCAGTGCCTACCCTCTTGGCGGGGGGGCCAAAGATACGCAGTATTTT. It encodes CSAYPLGGGAKDTQYF. The V and J genes are TRBV20-1 and TRBJ2-3; 9 bases are shared with TRBD2. The trim removed 6 bases at V and 5 bases at J, leaving 15 bases unmatched. From germline, CDR1 is DFQATT and CDR2 SNEGSKA (reference sequence). The CDR3 has 16 residues.

At least ten counts were recorded for this clonotype. The chain couples TRBV5-1 to TRBJ2-1; the match to TRBD1 covers 8 bases. The ends lost 2 bases at V and 4 bases at J; junction bases unmatched: 5. CDR1 is SGHRS and CDR2 is YFSETQ in the germline V gene. The CDR3 is made up of 15 amino acids. CDR3 sequence (DNA): TGCGCCAGCAGCTTAGAGACAGGGGTTTACAATGAGCAGTTCTTC. Amino acid sequence: CASSLETGVYNEQFF.

The table lists this clonotype with a few counts. This chain links TRBV28 with TRBJ2-7, with 7 bases lining up with TRBD2. Trimming removed 5 bases from V and 7 bases from J; junction bases left unmatched: 14. The CDR3 loop spans 15 amino acids. Germline V CDR1 and CDR2: MDHEN, SYDVKM. CDR3 region: CASSPGLAVPKEQYF. CDR3 DNA: TGTGCCAGCAGTCCGGGGCTAGCGGTCCCCAAAGAGCAGTACTTC.

This clonotype appeared many times. This chain links TRBV5-1 with TRBJ2-2; TRBD2 matches at 10 bases. CDR1 is SGHRS and CDR2 is YFSETQ in the germline V gene. This CDR3 spans 15 amino acids. J gave up 4 bases and V 5 bases, and 5 bases lay outside the gene matches. The chain's CDR3 is CASRSSGSVTGELFF. The DNA for the CDR3 is TGCGCCAGCAGATCTAGCGGGAGTGTCACCGGGGAGCTGTTTTTT.